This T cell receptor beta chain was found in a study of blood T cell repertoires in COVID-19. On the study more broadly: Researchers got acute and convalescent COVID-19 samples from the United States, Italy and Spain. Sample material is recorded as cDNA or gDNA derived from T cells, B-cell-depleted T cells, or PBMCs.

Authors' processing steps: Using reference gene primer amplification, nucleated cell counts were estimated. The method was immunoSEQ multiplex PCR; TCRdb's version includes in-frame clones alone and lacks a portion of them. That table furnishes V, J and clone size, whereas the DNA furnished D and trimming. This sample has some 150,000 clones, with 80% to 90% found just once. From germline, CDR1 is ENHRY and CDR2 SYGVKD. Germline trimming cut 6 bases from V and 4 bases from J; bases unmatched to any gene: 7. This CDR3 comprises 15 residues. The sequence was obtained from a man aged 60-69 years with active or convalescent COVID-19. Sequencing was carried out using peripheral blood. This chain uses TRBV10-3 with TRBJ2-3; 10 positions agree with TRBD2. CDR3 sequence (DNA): TGTGCCATCAGCCCCGCTAGCGGGGGAGCAGATACGCAGTATTTT. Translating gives CAISPASGGADTQYF.